The 24 T cell receptor beta chains presented below share a single source sample, sequenced in a study of blood T cell repertoires in COVID-19. This table comes from immunoSEQ multiplex PCR, and its TCRdb copy is limited to in-frame clones, with some not included. The sample contains over 45,000 clones, over 80% of which appear only once. Sequencing was done on a sample of peripheral blood. The receptors here all came from a man between 60 and 75 years old with active COVID-19.

The rearrangement joins TRBV28 to TRBJ1-5; D is unclear. In germline, CDR1 is MDHEN, CDR2 SYDVKM. The CDR3 covers 12 residues. Trimming pared 8 bases from V and 6 bases from J, leaving 11 bases between. The CDR3 reads CASEPAGQPQHF. The CDR3 coding sequence is TGTGCCAGCGAACCGGCGGGTCAGCCCCAGCATTTT.

J is TRBJ2-1 and V is TRBV18; TRBD1 matches 8 bases. V lost 6 bases, J lost 8 bases, and 9 bases stayed unmatched. The CDR3 is 14 residues long. CDR1 is KGHSH, CDR2 LQKENI, per germline. CDR3 sequence reads: CASSGQGGWYEQFF. CDR3 DNA: TGTGCCAGCTCCGGACAGGGTGGCTGGTATGAGCAGTTCTTC.

This rearrangement joins TRBV7-3 to TRBJ2-7; D ambiguous. CDR1 SGHTA and CDR2 FQGTGA come from the germline V gene. There are 13 residues in the CDR3. V lost 0 bases, J lost 6 bases, and 9 bases lay in between. CDR3 amino acids: CASSLTVSGEQYF. The CDR3 DNA is TGTGCCAGCAGCTTAACTGTGAGTGGCGAGCAGTACTTC.

This chain links TRBV11-2 with TRBJ2-7; 7 positions agree with TRBD1. This CDR3 comprises 12 residues. Germline V lookup: CDR1 SGHAT, CDR2 FQNNGV. J gave up 2 bases and V 8 bases, and 3 bases lay outside the gene matches. The CDR3 region is CASGGQPYEQYF. In nucleotides, the CDR3 is TGTGCCAGCGGGGGACAGCCCTACGAGCAGTACTTC.

The rearrangement joins TRBV5-1 to TRBJ2-4, with D unclear. Trimming removed 4 bases at V and 6 bases at J, with 17 bases between. The germline V gene encodes CDR1 SGHRS and CDR2 YFSETQ. The CDR3 length is 15 residues. CDR3 protein: CASSPGLESVNIQYF. The CDR3, as DNA: TGCGCCAGCAGCCCCGGCCTGGAGTCAGTAAACATTCAGTACTTC.

This clone was observed a handful of times. The gene calls are TRBV10-1 and TRBJ2-1, with 8 positions matching TRBD2. With 4 bases clipped from V and 5 bases from J, the junction kept 10 bases outside the gene matches. Germline CDR1 is WNHNN and CDR2 is SYGVQD (reference sequence). This CDR3 region has 16 residues. CDR3 nucleotide sequence: TGCGCCAGCAGTGGGGCGGGGGGAGGCCCGCACAATGAGCAGTTCTTC. Protein sequence: CASSGAGGGPHNEQFF.

The V gene is TRBV10-3, the J gene TRBJ2-1, with 16 bases identical to TRBD2. In germline, CDR1 is ENHRY, CDR2 SYGVKD. The CDR3 contains 14 residues. The V gene end was trimmed by 10 bases and the J gene end by 9 bases; junction bases not matched to a gene: 6. This CDR3 is CATMGLAGGREQFF. In DNA, the CDR3 is TGTGCCACAATGGGACTAGCGGGGGGGCGTGAGCAGTTCTTC.

V gene TRBV30 combines with J gene TRBJ1-2, with 9 bases identical to TRBD1. The CDR3 has 11 residues. The germline V gene has CDR1 GTSNPN and CDR2 SVGIG (reference sequence). The DNA for the CDR3 is TGTGCGCTGGGGACAGGGTATGGCTACACCTTC. It yields the protein CALGTGYGYTF.

This chain uses TRBV27 with TRBJ2-3; 9 bases agree with TRBD2. Germline-derived CDR1 and CDR2 are MNHEY and SMNVEV (reference sequence). CDR3 length: 15 residues. The ends lost 5 bases at V and 2 bases at J; junction bases unmatched: 5. The CDR3: CASSQTSGITDTQYF. The CDR3 DNA reads TGTGCCAGCAGTCAGACTAGCGGAATCACAGATACGCAGTATTTT.

The chain employs TRBV6-6 and TRBJ2-7; TRBD1 aligns across 8 bases. Germline assignment: CDR1 MNHNY and CDR2 SVGAGI (reference sequence). V trimming: 6 bases; J trimming: 5 bases; junction bases outside the gene matches: 12. The CDR3 loop spans 15 amino acids. The CDR3 DNA reads as TGTGCCAGCAGCCTTACCGGGACAGGAGGTAACGAGCAGTACTTC. Protein sequence: CASSLTGTGGNEQYF.

The rearrangement uses TRBV14 and TRBJ2-2; 12 bases match TRBD1. V shed 4 bases, J shed 3 bases, and the junction held 9 bases outside the gene matches. This CDR3 spans 18 amino acids. CDR1 and CDR2 from the germline V gene are SGHDN and FVKESK. Written as DNA, the CDR3 is TGTGCCAGCAGCCCCGCGGGACAGGGGGCGTTGGACACCGGGGAGCTGTTTTTT. Its protein is CASSPAGQGALDTGELFF.

This clone was detected only a few times. The chain joins TRBV27 to TRBJ1-2; TRBD1 is a possible D gene (6 bases). The CDR3 consists of 16 residues. Deletions cut 5 bases from V and 6 bases from J, with 22 bases between. Germline V CDR1 and CDR2: MNHEY, SMNVEV (reference sequence). The CDR3 sequence: CASSTIRTDSTHGYTF. The CDR3 DNA reads as TGTGCCAGCAGTACCATCCGGACAGATTCTACACATGGCTACACCTTC.

On this clone: The junction departs from germline at one end; a sequencing error may be responsible. V and J are TRBV7-9 and TRBJ2-4, with 7 bases lining up with TRBD2. This CDR3 is 17 amino acids long. Looked up from germline, CDR1 is SEHNR and CDR2 is FQNEAQ (reference sequence). The CDR3 protein is CASSLGGDYTLKGREHF. The CDR3 bases are TGTGCCAGCAGCTTAGGGGGGGACTACACCTTAAAGGGACGGGAGCACTTC.

This clone was recorded a few times. The rearrangement joins TRBV9 to TRBJ2-1, with D possibly TRBD1 on 6 matching bases. Looked up from germline, CDR1 is SGDLS and CDR2 is YYNGEE. The CDR3 loop spans 14 amino acids. Trimming left V 0 bases short and J 5 bases short, with 9 bases between. The CDR3 is CASSVAGVHNEQFF. DNA of the CDR3: TGTGCCAGCAGCGTAGCAGGGGTCCACAATGAGCAGTTCTTC.

The chain has TRBV19 and TRBJ1-2, with a possible D match to TRBD1 (6 bases). This CDR3 spans 14 amino acids. The ends were cut back, 9 bases at V and 7 bases at J, with 21 bases in the middle. Germline CDR1 reads LNHDA; CDR2 reads SQIVND (reference sequence). CDR3 nucleotide sequence: TGTGCCAGCAACTCCAACCAGGGGTTGAGTGGCTACACCTTC. Protein sequence: CASNSNQGLSGYTF.

V and J are TRBV24-1 and TRBJ2-3; 7 positions agree with TRBD2. Germline lookup yields CDR1 KGHDR and CDR2 SFDVKD. CDR3 size: 15 residues. V lost 2 bases, J lost 2 bases, and 3 bases stayed unmatched. The CDR3 sequence: CATSDSRDYTDTQYF. The CDR3, as DNA: TGTGCCACCAGTGATTCGCGGGACTACACAGATACGCAGTATTTT.

The chain joins TRBV4-2 to TRBJ1-2; a weak D match, TRBD1 (5 bases). From germline, CDR1 is LGHNA and CDR2 YNFKEQ. The CDR3 consists of 14 residues. V was clipped by 0 bases and J by 7 bases, with 12 bases between them. The CDR3 DNA follows: TGTGCCAGCAGCCAAGATAGGGGCGGGGCTGGCTACACCTTC. It is translated as CASSQDRGGAGYTF.

The chain joins TRBV2 to TRBJ1-3; no clear D gene. The germline V and J ends were trimmed by 6 bases and 7 bases, with 16 bases remaining between them. The germline CDR1 and CDR2 sequences are SNHLY and FYNNEI. The CDR3 consists of 14 residues. The CDR3 bases are TGTGCCAGCAGGGAGGGCCCCCCGGTGAACACCATATATTTT. This gives the protein CASREGPPVNTIYF.

The chain couples TRBV27 to TRBJ2-7, with D maybe TRBD2 (6 bases). The CDR3 spans 15 residues. V shed 6 bases and J shed 3 bases, with 18 bases lying between them. CDR1 is MNHEY and CDR2 is SMNVEV in the germline V gene (reference sequence). For the CDR3, the DNA is TGTGCCAGCAGACGGGACTCCTACGGGATCTACGAGCAGTACTTC. As protein: CASRRDSYGIYEQYF.

This rearrangement joins TRBV28 to TRBJ2-1; 11 bases match TRBD1. With V trimmed by 4 bases and J by 7 bases, 6 bases remained unmatched. The CDR3 contains 15 residues. CDR1 MDHEN and CDR2 SYDVKM come from the germline V gene. CDR3 coding DNA: TGTGCCAGCAGTTGGACAGGGGGCGCGAGGAATGAGCAGTTCTTC. It specifies CASSWTGGARNEQFF.

J is TRBJ2-7 and V is TRBV2; 7 bases align to TRBD2. Germline lookup yields CDR1 SNHLY and CDR2 FYNNEI. V was clipped by 10 bases and J by 4 bases; unmatched bases: 10. This CDR3 spans 13 amino acids. CDR3 DNA: TGTGCCACCAAGGCCGACGGGAGGTACGAGCAGTACTTC. This codes for CATKADGRYEQYF.

The chain combines TRBV11-1 with TRBJ2-7, with TRBD1 identical over 9 bases. Losses at the gene ends were 4 bases for V and 5 bases for J; bases not matched to a gene: 6. The germline gives CDR1 SGHAT, CDR2 FQDESV (reference sequence). The CDR3 has 14 amino acids. CDR3 nucleotides: TGTGCCAGCAGCTCCCGGGACAGGGATCACGAGCAGTACTTC. Translated, it gives CASSSRDRDHEQYF.

V and J are TRBV7-9 and TRBJ2-5, with 10 bases fitting TRBD2. Germline CDR1 SEHNR, CDR2 FQNEAQ (reference sequence). With 2 bases clipped from V and 4 bases from J, the junction kept 4 bases outside the gene matches. The CDR3 sequence is 15 residues long. The CDR3 reads CASSLSSGRTETQYF. Written as DNA, the CDR3 is TGTGCCAGCAGCTTAAGTAGCGGGAGGACAGAGACCCAGTACTTC.

Here the CDR3 reads CASKAGRGLDQPQHF. The CDR3 DNA is TGTGCCAGCAAGGCCGGCAGGGGGCTGGATCAGCCCCAGCATTTT. V and J are TRBV6-6 and TRBJ1-5; 8 nucleotides line up with TRBD1. Germline V gene data show CDR1 as MNHNY and CDR2 as SVGAGI (reference sequence). The junction had 10 bases not matched to a gene; V was cut back by 7 bases and J by 5 bases. This CDR3 has 15 residues.